The T cell receptor (beta chain) described here comes from a study of HIV-infected patients and healthy controls. Each CDR3 protein gets one entry after TCRdb re-called the 5' RACE reads with MiXCR. Among about 64,000 distinct CDR3 sequences, about 19% were seen once, and the ten largest hold about 1.5%. CDR3 length: 14 amino acids. Germline V gene sequence: CDR1 SGHTA, CDR2 FQGNSA. V shed 3 bases and J shed 5 bases, with 11 bases lying between them. The table lists this clonotype with a few counts. Sequencing was done on a sample of CD4+ T cells from blood. The receptor's source is a human donor in good health. J is TRBJ2-1 and V is TRBV7-2; D not certain. CDR3 sequence (DNA): TGTGCCAGCAGCTTGGGCCGTGCCCACAATGAGCAGTTCTTC. This sequence encodes CASSLGRAHNEQFF.